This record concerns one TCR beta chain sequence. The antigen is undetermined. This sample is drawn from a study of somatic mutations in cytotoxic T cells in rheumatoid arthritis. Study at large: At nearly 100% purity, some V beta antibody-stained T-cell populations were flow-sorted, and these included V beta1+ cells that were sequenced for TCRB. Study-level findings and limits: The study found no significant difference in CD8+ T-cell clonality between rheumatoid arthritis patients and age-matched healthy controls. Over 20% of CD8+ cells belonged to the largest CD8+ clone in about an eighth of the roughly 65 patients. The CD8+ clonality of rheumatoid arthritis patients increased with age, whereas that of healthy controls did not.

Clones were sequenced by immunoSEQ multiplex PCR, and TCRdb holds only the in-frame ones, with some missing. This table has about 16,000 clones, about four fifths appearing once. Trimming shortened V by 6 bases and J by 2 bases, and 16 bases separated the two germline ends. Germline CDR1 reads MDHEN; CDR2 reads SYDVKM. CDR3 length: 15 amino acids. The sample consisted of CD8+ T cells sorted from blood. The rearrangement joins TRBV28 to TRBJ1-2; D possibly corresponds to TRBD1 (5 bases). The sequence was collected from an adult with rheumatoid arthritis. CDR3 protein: CASSRTIQANYGYTF. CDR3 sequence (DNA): TGTGCCAGCAGCCGAACGATACAGGCGAACTATGGCTACACCTTC.